This entry lists 25 T cell receptor beta chains sequenced from one sample in a study of blood T cell repertoires in COVID-19. Libraries were prepared by immunoSEQ multiplex PCR; TCRdb keeps only in-frame clonotypes and omits some of them. The sample has over 250,000 clones; 70% to 85% are singletons. The sequencing sample was made of peripheral blood. The receptors were sampled from a human donor with COVID-19, enrolled during active disease. The donor label of this sample is uncertain.

The chain combines TRBV2 with TRBJ2-7; perhaps TRBD1 as D (5 bases). This CDR3 is 15 amino acids long. Trimming took off 3 bases at V and 4 bases at J, with 16 bases between the two ends. The germline CDR1 and CDR2 sequences are SNHLY and FYNNEI. CDR3 amino acids: CASSEVAEAGYEQYF. CDR3 coding DNA: TGTGCCAGCAGTGAGGTGGCAGAGGCAGGGTACGAGCAGTACTTC. Combining the CDR3 with reference TRBV2 and TRBJ2-7 gives the whole variable domain EPEVTQTPSHQVTQMGQEVILRCVPISNHLYFYWYRQILGQKVEFLVSFYNNEISEKSEIFDDQFSVERPDGSNFTLKIRSTKLEDSAMYFCASSEVAEAGYEQYFGPGTRLTVT.

Details on this clone: The sample holds other DNA sequences that translate to the same CDR3. The rearrangement links TRBV7-3 to TRBJ2-5; 7 nucleotides match TRBD2. The CDR3 contains 13 residues. J gave up 4 bases and V 3 bases, and 2 bases lay outside the gene matches. CDR1 is SGHTA and CDR2 is FQGTGA in the germline V gene. CDR3 loop: CASSFSGGETQYF. The CDR3 DNA reads as TGTGCCAGCAGCTTCTCGGGGGGAGAGACCCAGTACTTC.

The CDR3 sequence: CASSLSRDYGYTF. Here the CDR3 DNA reads TGTGCCAGCAGCTTGAGTCGAGACTATGGCTACACCTTC. The rearrangement uses TRBV5-4 and TRBJ1-2; D is ambiguous. The V end lost 1 base, the J end lost 3 bases, and 7 bases lay between the germline ends. The CDR3 loop spans 13 amino acids. Germline V gene sequence: CDR1 SGHNT, CDR2 YYREEE (reference sequence).

This chain links TRBV5-4 with TRBJ2-3; D call uncertain. Looked up from germline, CDR1 is SGHNT and CDR2 is YYREEE (reference sequence). The V end lost 4 bases, the J end lost 10 bases, and 16 bases lay between the germline ends. This CDR3 has 13 residues. In nucleotides, the CDR3 is TGTGCCAGCAGCGCGAGTCCGTCGTTGGCGCAGTATTTT. It translates to CASSASPSLAQYF.

The chain employs TRBV3-1 (or the pseudogene TRBV3-2) and TRBJ2-7; 7 bases map to TRBD2. The CDR3 has 14 residues. J gave up 6 bases and V 1 base, and 6 bases lay outside the gene matches. CDR1 and CDR2 from the germline V gene are LGHDT and YNNKEL (reference sequence). The CDR3 DNA follows: TGTGCCAGCAGCCAAGGCTCTAGCGGTCGCGAGCAGTACTTC. This translates into CASSQGSSGREQYF.

The chain has TRBV5-1 and TRBJ1-2; TRBD1 matches 11 bases. The CDR3 runs 14 residues. The V segment lost 4 bases and the J segment 5 bases; nucleotides outside the gene matches: 4. Germline CDR1 is SGHRS and CDR2 is YFSETQ. The CDR3: CASSTDRGLYGYTF. CDR3 coding DNA: TGCGCCAGCAGCACGGACAGGGGGCTTTATGGCTACACCTTC.

In this sample, this clone turned up once. The genes are TRBV2 and TRBJ2-1, with TRBD2 matching over 10 bases. CDR1 is SNHLY and CDR2 is FYNNEI in the germline V gene. The CDR3 length is 14 residues. Trimming took 5 bases from V and 5 from J; bases not matched to a gene: 3. In nucleotides, the CDR3 is TGTGCCAGCAGTTCTAGCGGGAGCCACAATGAGCAGTTCTTC. It specifies CASSSSGSHNEQFF.

This clone was observed a few times. The rearrangement links TRBV18 to TRBJ1-6; TRBD1 aligns across 8 bases. Looked up from germline, CDR1 is KGHSH and CDR2 is LQKENI. There are 15 residues in the CDR3. V dropped 5 bases and J dropped 9; count of bases not matched to a gene: 9. The CDR3 DNA is TGTGCCAGCTCAACAACAGACAGGGGCAGTTCACCCCTCCACTTT. Protein sequence: CASSTTDRGSSPLHF.

This rearrangement joins TRBV5-1 to TRBJ2-7, with TRBD1 identical over 9 bases. Germline values: CDR1 SGHRS, CDR2 YFSETQ. This CDR3 has 15 amino acids. Trimming removed 4 bases from V and 2 bases from J; junction bases left unmatched: 7. The CDR3 loop is CASSPLTGGPYEQYF. CDR3 DNA: TGCGCCAGCAGCCCACTCACAGGGGGCCCCTACGAGCAGTACTTC. Drawing the rest from reference TRBV5-1 and TRBJ2-7, the complete variable domain is KAGVTQTPRYLIKTRGQQVTLSCSPISGHRSVSWYQQTPGQGLQFLFEYFSETQRNKGNFPGRFSGRQFSNSRSEMNVSTLELGDSALYLCASSPLTGGPYEQYFGPGTRLTVT.

The rearrangement joins TRBV6-6 to TRBJ1-2; 7 nucleotides match TRBD1. This CDR3 has 16 residues. Germline assignment: CDR1 MNHNY and CDR2 SVGAGI (reference sequence). The junction had 18 bases not matched to a gene; V was cut back by 6 bases and J by 8 bases. CDR3 DNA sequence: TGTGCCAGCAGCCGATCTACCGGGACAGCGTCGAGCGGCTACACCTTC. It codes for CASSRSTGTASSGYTF.

This chain connects TRBV24-1 to TRBJ1-1; 9 bases are shared with TRBD1. Germline-derived CDR1 and CDR2 are KGHDR and SFDVKD. The CDR3 runs to 13 residues. Trimming took 8 bases from V and 4 from J; bases not matched to a gene: 4. The CDR3 loop is CATTPDRGTEAFF. In nucleotides, the CDR3 is TGTGCCACCACCCCGGACAGGGGCACTGAAGCTTTCTTT.

V and J are TRBV28 and TRBJ1-2; TRBD1 matches at 7 bases. CDR1 and CDR2 (germline): MDHEN, SYDVKM. With 3 bases clipped from V and 6 bases from J, the junction kept 10 bases outside the gene matches. This CDR3 comprises 15 residues. Here the CDR3 reads CASSLSSEGAHGYTF. The CDR3 nucleotides read TGTGCCAGCAGTTTGTCCTCCGAGGGGGCCCATGGCTACACCTTC.

This chain connects TRBV6-5 to TRBJ1-2; TRBD1 might be the D (5 bases). Germline V lookup: CDR1 MNHEY, CDR2 SVGAGI. This CDR3 has 15 amino acids. The V gene lost 0 bases and the J gene lost 2 bases, with 10 bases spanning the gap. The CDR3 protein is CASSYSNRRNYGYTF. The CDR3 DNA is TGTGCCAGCAGTTACTCGAACAGGCGGAACTATGGCTACACCTTC.

This clone was counted a few times. This chain uses TRBV29-1 with TRBJ1-2, with TRBD1 matching over 7 bases. Losses at the gene ends were 7 bases for V and 4 bases for J; bases not matched to a gene: 6. Germline CDR1 and CDR2: SQVTM and ANQGSEA. This CDR3 has 12 amino acids. The CDR3 spells CSALDRVYGYTF. The CDR3 DNA reads TGCAGCGCCCTCGACAGGGTCTATGGCTACACCTTC.

The chain carries TRBV5-4 and TRBJ1-2; TRBD1 might be the D (5 bases). Trimming removed 6 bases from V and 1 base from J, with 13 bases in between. The CDR3 loop spans 14 amino acids. Looked up from germline, CDR1 is SGHNT and CDR2 is YYREEE (reference sequence). DNA of the CDR3: TGTGCCAGCACCCGTGGAGGGGATAACTATGGCTACACCTTC. Translated, it gives CASTRGGDNYGYTF.

The chain has TRBV7-3 and TRBJ1-3; D gene uncertain. The CDR3 runs to 13 residues. Trimming cost V 8 bases and J 3 bases, with 11 bases left between them. Germline CDR1 is SGHTA and CDR2 is FQGTGA. In nucleotides, the CDR3 is TGTGCCAGCGGCTCGGGTTTTGGAAACACCATATATTTT. It encodes CASGSGFGNTIYF.

This clone was detected only a few times. The rearrangement links TRBV6-1 to TRBJ1-6; TRBD1 agrees at 9 bases. J lost 8 bases, V lost 3 bases, and 14 bases had no gene match. The CDR3 contains 18 residues. Germline CDR1 MNHNS, CDR2 SASEGT. This CDR3 is CASSDGTGLLGYYSPLHF. The CDR3 nucleotides read TGTGCCAGCAGTGATGGGACAGGGTTGTTGGGGTATTATTCACCCCTCCACTTT.

Only one count was recorded for this clone. J is TRBJ2-7 and V is TRBV11-3; 12 nucleotides match TRBD1. V trimming: 5 bases; J trimming: 7 bases; junction bases outside the gene matches: 15. The CDR3 contains 17 residues. Germline CDR1 and CDR2: SGHNT and YENEEA. The CDR3 DNA follows: TGTGCCAGCAGCGCTGATAATAGGGGACAGGGGGCGGGTGAGCAGTACTTC. Amino acid sequence: CASSADNRGQGAGEQYF.

The chain has TRBV9 and TRBJ2-1; no clear D gene. Trimming cost V 4 bases and J 3 bases, with 11 bases left between them. CDR3 length: 14 residues. Germline CDR1 reads SGDLS; CDR2 reads YYNGEE. CDR3 region: CASSPSPVYNEQFF. CDR3 coding DNA: TGTGCCAGCAGCCCGAGCCCCGTCTACAATGAGCAGTTCTTC.

The sample holds one count of this clone. This chain links TRBV30 with TRBJ1-1; perhaps TRBD1 as D (5 bases). The CDR3 extends over 14 amino acids. Per the germline V gene, CDR1 is GTSNPN and CDR2 is SVGIG (reference sequence). V was cut by 4 bases and J by 1 base, with 13 bases left in between. In DNA, the CDR3 is TGTGCCTGGAATTTTCAGGGCGCGAACACTGAAGCTTTCTTT. Its translation is CAWNFQGANTEAFF.

To note about this clone: At one of its ends the junction is not consistent with the germline gene, which may arise from a read error. The V call is TRBV7-7, the J call TRBJ2-1; 10 bases are shared with TRBD2. CDR1 and CDR2 from the germline V gene are SSHAT and FNYEAQ (reference sequence). This CDR3 region has 15 residues. The CDR3 is CASSLASGRGNEQFF. The CDR3 DNA reads TGTGCTAGCAGCTTAGCTAGCGGGAGAGGAAATGAGCAGTTCTTC.

This chain connects TRBV7-2 to TRBJ1-1; 7 bases fit TRBD1. Germline assignment: CDR1 SGHTA and CDR2 FQGNSA. Germline trimming cut 4 bases from V and 5 bases from J; bases unmatched to any gene: 7. The length of the CDR3 is 14 residues. The CDR3 sequence is CASSWGQSRTEAFF. CDR3 nucleotide sequence: TGTGCCAGCAGCTGGGGACAGTCTAGGACTGAAGCTTTCTTT.

The chain couples TRBV5-1 to TRBJ2-1, with TRBD1 matching over 7 bases. From germline, CDR1 is SGHRS and CDR2 YFSETQ. V was clipped by 4 bases and J by 1 base; unmatched bases: 8. This CDR3 is 16 amino acids long. DNA of the CDR3: TGCGCCAGCAGCCTGATCAACAGGGGATCCTACAATGAGCAGTTCTTC. Protein: CASSLINRGSYNEQFF.

This clone was seen once. The rearrangement joins TRBV14 to TRBJ1-3; maybe TRBD1 (5 bases). CDR1 SGHDN and CDR2 FVKESK come from the germline V gene. With 4 bases removed from V and 2 bases from J, the gap between germline ends came to 9 bases. The CDR3 consists of 14 residues. CDR3 region: CASSRQGTGNTIYF. In DNA, the CDR3 is TGTGCCAGCAGCCGGCAGGGAACTGGAAACACCATATATTTT.

This clone has more than one count but fewer than ten. This chain links TRBV5-1 with TRBJ1-3; TRBD1 aligns across 8 bases. The junction had 11 bases not matched to a gene; V was cut back by 4 bases and J by 8 bases. CDR1 is SGHRS, CDR2 YFSETQ, per germline. The CDR3 consists of 15 residues. The CDR3 loop reads CASSIYRGRHDTIYF. CDR3 coding DNA: TGCGCCAGCAGCATTTACAGGGGGAGGCACGACACCATATATTTT.